This T cell receptor beta chain derives from a study of beta chain features in type 1 diabetes. Trimming cost V 3 bases and J 4 bases; bases outside gene matches: 4. The germline CDR1 and CDR2 sequences are KGHSH and LQKENI. The CDR3 is made up of 14 amino acids. This clone has just a few counts. Its antigen is not identified. Study conclusions and caveats: Comparison showed that naive, central memory and Treg TCRB repertoires appeared more similar among patients than among healthy donors. PCR might favor shorter templates, but any such skew would affect patients and controls equally.

Reverse transcribing all isolated RNA meant expressed TCRB transcripts were sequenced. Produced via immunoSEQ multiplex PCR; TCRdb's table is partial and in-frame only. Of 300,000 to 350,000 clones listed, 7.5% to 9% are singletons. This rearrangement joins TRBV18 to TRBJ1-1, with TRBD1 matching over 8 bases. This receptor was taken from a woman between 18 and 29 years old in good health. Sequenced sample: central memory CD4+ T cells from blood. The CDR3 loop reads CASSPQGAVTEAFF. DNA for the CDR3: TGTGCCAGCTCACCGCAGGGGGCTGTCACTGAAGCTTTCTTT.